Listed here are 13 T cell receptor beta chains from one sample, sequenced in a study of graft-versus-host responses after intestinal transplantation. No cognate antigen is known for these TCRs. The data were produced by immunoSEQ multiplex PCR, yet TCRdb's version contains in-frame clones alone and is incomplete. Of around 100,000 clones detected, about 92% appear once; the ten largest clones hold 0.2% to 0.25%. The sample consisted of unstimulated CD4+ T cells sorted from spleen or lymph node cells, taken before transplant. These receptors were collected from a human donor who was the organ donor for an intestinal transplant.

V and J are TRBV18 and TRBJ1-2; TRBD1 might be the D (5 bases). This CDR3 contains 12 residues. Germline CDR1 is KGHSH and CDR2 is LQKENI. Trimming cost V 3 bases and J 7 bases, with 9 bases left between them. The CDR3 spells CASSPGTRGYTF. DNA of the CDR3: TGTGCCAGCTCACCGGGGACGCGTGGCTACACCTTC.

This clone was recorded only once. The chain is built from TRBV7-9 and TRBJ2-3; TRBD2 might be the D (7 bases). V lost 5 bases and J 9 bases, leaving 15 bases between the germline ends. The CDR3 loop spans 13 amino acids. Germline lookup yields CDR1 SEHNR and CDR2 FQNEAQ (reference sequence). The CDR3 reads CASSPRGRGTQYF. DNA of the CDR3: TGTGCCAGCAGCCCCCGGGGGAGGGGGACGCAGTATTTT. The full variable domain, with the rest looked up from reference TRBV7-9 and TRBJ2-3, is DTGVSQNPRHKITKRGQNVTFRCDPISEHNRLYWYRQTLGQGPEFLTYFQNEAQLEKSRLLSDRFSAERPKGSFSTLEIQRTEQGDSAMYLCASSPRGRGTQYFGPGTRLTVL.

This clone was detected only once. This sequence joins TRBV7-2 and TRBJ2-5; 15 bases are a match to TRBD2. The J call is in doubt because the DNA end fits TRBJ2-7 better. This CDR3 is 15 amino acids long. Germline V lookup: CDR1 SGHTA, CDR2 FQGNSA. The CDR3 sequence: CASSPGTSGRYEQYF. CDR3 bases: TGTGCCAGCAGCCCTGGGACTAGCGGGAGGTACGAGCAGTACTTC.

The chain combines TRBV6-5 with TRBJ2-7, with TRBD1 identical over 12 bases. Trimming removed 5 bases from V and 8 bases from J; junction bases left unmatched: 7. This CDR3 spans 14 amino acids. Germline values: CDR1 MNHEY, CDR2 SVGAGI. CDR3 sequence: CASSNRDRGQQQYF. The CDR3, as DNA: TGTGCCAGCAGTAACCGGGACAGGGGGCAGCAGCAGTACTTC.

This chain connects TRBV27 to TRBJ1-5; D perhaps matches TRBD1 (5 bases). The CDR3 is 13 residues long. V was pared by 6 bases and J by 3 bases, with 9 bases between. Germline loops: CDR1 MNHEY, CDR2 SMNVEV (reference sequence). DNA of the CDR3: TGTGCCAGCAGCCTAGGACACAATCAGCCCCAGCATTTT. Protein: CASSLGHNQPQHF.

V usage is TRBV4-1 and J usage is TRBJ2-5; 9 nucleotides match TRBD2. V was clipped by 4 bases and J by 2 bases; unmatched bases: 11. CDR3 length: 17 amino acids. Germline V gene lookup returns CDR1 MGHRA and CDR2 YSYEKL. The CDR3 loop reads CASSLPRRLAGQETQYF. CDR3 in DNA: TGCGCCAGCAGCCTCCCGAGGCGGCTAGCGGGACAAGAGACCCAGTACTTC.

The J gene is TRBJ1-1, the V gene TRBV9; D not certain. Germline V CDR1 and CDR2: SGDLS, YYNGEE. Trimming removed 0 bases at V and 0 bases at J, with 9 bases between. The CDR3 runs 15 residues. The CDR3 here is CASSVGVEVNTEAFF. The CDR3 DNA follows: TGTGCCAGCAGCGTAGGGGTGGAAGTGAACACTGAAGCTTTCTTT.

The chain links TRBV19 to TRBJ2-2; 8 bases align to TRBD2. Germline V gene data show CDR1 as LNHDA and CDR2 as SQIVND (reference sequence). J gave up 6 bases and V 7 bases, and 10 bases lay outside the gene matches. The CDR3 spans 15 residues. The CDR3 here is CASNTPGGGPGELFF. CDR3 DNA sequence: TGTGCCAGTAACACCCCCGGCGGGGGGCCCGGGGAGCTGTTTTTT. Complete variable domain (other parts from reference TRBV19 and TRBJ2-2): DGGITQSPKYLFRKEGQNVTLSCEQNLNHDAMYWYRQDPGQGLRLIYYSQIVNDFQKGDIAEGYSVSREKKESFPLTVTSAQKNPTAFYLCASNTPGGGPGELFFGEGSRLTVL.

This sequence joins TRBV7-9 and TRBJ2-1; weak D call: TRBD1 (6 bases). Germline CDR1 is SEHNR and CDR2 is FQNEAQ (reference sequence). Trimming left V 1 base short and J 5 bases short, with 9 bases between. This CDR3 contains 14 residues. CDR3 in DNA: TGTGCCAGCAGCTTAGGGGGGCGGGACAATGAGCAGTTCTTC. Translation gives CASSLGGRDNEQFF.

For the CDR3, the DNA is TGTGCCAGCAGTTCACAGGGGTCTGGGAGCAATCAGCCCCAGCATTTT. Its translation: CASSSQGSGSNQPQHF. V is TRBV27 and J is TRBJ1-5; the match to TRBD1 covers 7 bases. CDR1 is MNHEY, CDR2 SMNVEV, per germline (reference sequence). This CDR3 comprises 16 residues. With V trimmed by 4 bases and J by 1 base, 7 bases remained unmatched.

The chain couples TRBV28 to TRBJ1-2, with TRBD1 matching over 9 bases. Germline CDR1 and CDR2: MDHEN and SYDVKM. Trimming cost V 7 bases and J 3 bases; bases outside gene matches: 6. This CDR3 spans 14 amino acids. The CDR3 DNA reads TGTGCCAGCACCCCCGGGGACAGGGACTATGGCTACACCTTC. Amino acid sequence: CASTPGDRDYGYTF.

CDR3 protein: CASSVPPYGYTF. For the CDR3, the DNA is TGTGCCAGCAGCGTCCCCCCCTATGGCTACACCTTC. The chain joins TRBV7-2 to TRBJ1-2; D unresolved. This CDR3 has 12 amino acids. Between the trimmed V and J ends, which lost 5 bases and 4 bases, there was a span of 8 bases. Germline values: CDR1 SGHTA, CDR2 FQGNSA.

The chain combines TRBV7-2 with TRBJ2-2; weak D call: TRBD2 (6 bases). V dropped 5 bases and J dropped 0 bases, with 16 bases sitting between them. This CDR3 has 17 amino acids. CDR1 SGHTA and CDR2 FQGNSA come from the germline V gene. Here the CDR3 reads CASSMRRRGTNTGELFF. In DNA, the CDR3 is TGTGCCAGCAGCATGCGGAGGAGGGGAACGAACACCGGGGAGCTGTTTTTT.